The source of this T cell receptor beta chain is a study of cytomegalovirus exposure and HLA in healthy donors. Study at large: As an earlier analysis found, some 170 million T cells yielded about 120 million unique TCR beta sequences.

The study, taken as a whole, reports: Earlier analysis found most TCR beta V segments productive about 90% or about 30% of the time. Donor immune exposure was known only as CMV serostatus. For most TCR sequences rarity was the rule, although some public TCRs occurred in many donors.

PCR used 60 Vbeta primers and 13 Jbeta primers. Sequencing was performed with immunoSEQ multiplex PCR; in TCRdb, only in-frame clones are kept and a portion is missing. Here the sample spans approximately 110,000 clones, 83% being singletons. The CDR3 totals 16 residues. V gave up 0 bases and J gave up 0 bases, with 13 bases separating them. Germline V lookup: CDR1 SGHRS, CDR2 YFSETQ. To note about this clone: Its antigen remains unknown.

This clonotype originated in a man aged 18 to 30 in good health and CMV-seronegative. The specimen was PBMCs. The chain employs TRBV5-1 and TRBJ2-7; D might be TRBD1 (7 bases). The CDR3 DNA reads TGCGCCAGCAGCTTGGTTCCCCAGGGGGGCTCCTACGAGCAGTACTTC. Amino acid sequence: CASSLVPQGGSYEQYF.